Below, 29 T cell receptor beta chains from the same sample are listed, as sequenced in a study of T-cell reconstitution after alpha-beta-depleted transplantation in children. Using unique molecular identifiers, the investigators prepared the TCRbeta library. TCRdb used MiXCR to reprocess the PCR reads, holding one entry per CDR3 protein. The sample consists of just over 950,000 distinct CDR3 sequences, roughly 31% of them appearing once. The sequencing used PBMCs, mostly from graft donor cells, collected 360 days after TCRalphabeta/CD19-depleted stem cell transplant. These receptor sequences come from a boy under two years old who had a stem cell transplant for SCID, so the T cells may come from the graft donor.

This clonotype was seen more than once but under ten times. The gene calls are TRBV7-7 and TRBJ1-4; D call uncertain. The CDR3 spans 14 residues. Trimming took 11 bases from V and 6 from J, leaving 19 bases between them. Germline V gene sequence: CDR1 SSHAT, CDR2 FNYEAQ (reference sequence). CDR3 loop: CASGNVPEDEKLFF. DNA of the CDR3: TGTGCCTCCGGGAACGTCCCGGAGGATGAAAAACTGTTTTTT.

The rearrangement links TRBV12-3 or TRBV12-4 to TRBJ2-7, with TRBD1 identical over 12 bases. Trimming took 3 bases from V and 6 from J; bases not matched to a gene: 6. The CDR3 has 15 amino acids. The CDR3 loop is CASSFRDRGPVEQYF. The CDR3 DNA sequence: TGTGCCAGCAGTTTTCGGGACAGGGGGCCCGTCGAGCAGTACTTC.

This clonotype has a handful of counts. The J gene is TRBJ2-6, the V gene TRBV27; possibly TRBD1 for D (5 bases). Per the germline V gene, CDR1 is MNHEY and CDR2 is SMNVEV (reference sequence). V shed 3 bases and J shed 2 bases, with 8 bases lying between them. CDR3 length: 15 amino acids. The CDR3 DNA sequence: TGTGCCAGCAGTTTTACAGGTACTGGGGCCAACGTCCTGACTTTC. Translation gives CASSFTGTGANVLTF.

This chain connects TRBV5-1 to TRBJ1-1; D remains ambiguous. Trimming cost V 5 bases and J 5 bases, with 19 bases left between them. This CDR3 spans 15 amino acids. Germline V CDR1 and CDR2: SGHRS, YFSETQ. The CDR3 reads CASSVSHEKRTEAFF. In DNA, the CDR3 is TGCGCCAGCAGTGTCTCCCATGAAAAGAGGACTGAAGCTTTCTTT. The entire variable domain, with the rest obtained from reference TRBV5-1 and TRBJ1-1, is as follows: KAGVTQTPRYLIKTRGQQVTLSCSPISGHRSVSWYQQTPGQGLQFLFEYFSETQRNKGNFPGRFSGRQFSNSRSEMNVSTLELGDSALYLCASSVSHEKRTEAFFGQGTRLTVV.

The chain carries TRBV6-1 and TRBJ2-6, with a tentative D call TRBD1 (6 bases). Germline CDR1 MNHNS, CDR2 SASEGT. Trimming stripped 7 bases from V and 2 bases from J, with 12 bases between. The CDR3 covers 15 residues. The CDR3 bases are TGTGCCAGCACTCACAGGGTCCCTGGGGCCAACGTCCTGACTTTC. Its translation is CASTHRVPGANVLTF.

The CDR3 DNA sequence: TGTGCCAGCAGCTTAGGGACAGGACCCCACTCTGGGGCCAACGTCCTGACTTTC. This sequence encodes CASSLGTGPHSGANVLTF. This chain links TRBV11-1 with TRBJ2-6; 7 bases align to TRBD1. CDR3 size: 18 residues. Trimming cost V 1 base and J 0 bases; bases outside gene matches: 6. The germline V gene encodes CDR1 SGHAT and CDR2 FQDESV (reference sequence). Based on the CDR3 plus reference TRBV11-1 and TRBJ2-6, the full variable domain is EAEVAQSPRYKITEKSQAVAFWCDPISGHATLYWYRQILGQGPELLVQFQDESVVDDSQLPKDRFSAERLKGVDSTLKIQPAELGDSAMYLCASSLGTGPHSGANVLTFGAGSRLTVL.

The V gene is TRBV2, the J gene TRBJ2-3; D is tentatively TRBD1 or TRBD2 (5 bases each). The germline V and J ends were trimmed by 9 bases and 2 bases, with 12 bases remaining between them. The germline CDR1 and CDR2 sequences are SNHLY and FYNNEI. The CDR3 contains 13 residues. The CDR3 is CASFGTNTDTQYF. The CDR3 DNA is TGTGCCAGTTTCGGGACCAACACAGATACGCAGTATTTT.

This chain joins TRBV18 and TRBJ1-5; no definite D call. V lost 5 bases, J lost 0 bases, and 8 bases lay in between. In germline, CDR1 is KGHSH, CDR2 LQKENI. This CDR3 is 14 amino acids long. This CDR3 is CASSSYHSNQPQHF. CDR3 bases: TGTGCCAGCTCATCTTACCATAGCAATCAGCCCCAGCATTTT.

This clonotype was recorded a few times. The chain joins TRBV9 to TRBJ2-3, with D unclear. The V end lost 5 bases, the J end lost 2 bases, and 15 bases lay between the germline ends. The CDR3 runs 15 residues. Per the germline V gene, CDR1 is SGDLS and CDR2 is YYNGEE. The CDR3 DNA sequence: TGTGCCAGCAGGGCACGTGGACGGAACACAGATACGCAGTATTTT. Its protein product is CASRARGRNTDTQYF. Complete variable domain (other parts from reference TRBV9 and TRBJ2-3): DSGVTQTPKHLITATGQRVTLRCSPRSGDLSVYWYQQSLDQGLQFLIQYYNGEERAKGNILERFSAQQFPDLHSELNLSSLELGDSALYFCASRARGRNTDTQYFGPGTRLTVL.

This clonotype showed up just a few times. The rearrangement links TRBV6-1 to TRBJ2-1; 10 bases align to TRBD2. V trimming: 6 bases; J trimming: 10 bases; junction bases outside the gene matches: 12. CDR1 MNHNS and CDR2 SASEGT come from the germline V gene. The CDR3 sequence is 15 residues long. The DNA of the CDR3 is TGTGCCAGCAGAGCTAGCGGGGGCCTTCTCAACGAGCAGTTCTTC. Residues: CASRASGGLLNEQFF.

The chain recombines TRBV7-6 with TRBJ2-1, with 9 nucleotides matching TRBD1. The germline gives CDR1 SGHVS, CDR2 FNYEAQ. The CDR3 length is 14 residues. Germline trimming cut 3 bases from V and 8 bases from J; bases unmatched to any gene: 5. CDR3 protein: CASSLGTGYHEQFF. In nucleotides, the CDR3 is TGTGCCAGCAGCTTGGGGACAGGGTATCATGAGCAGTTCTTC.

The chain employs TRBV7-2 and TRBJ1-1; the D gene is possibly TRBD1 (6 bases). CDR3 length: 15 residues. The germline CDR1 and CDR2 sequences are SGHTA and FQGNSA. Trimming left V 5 bases short and J 2 bases short, with 15 bases between. CDR3 nucleotide sequence: TGTGCCAGCAGCCCTATAGACAGGTTCAACACTGAAGCTTTCTTT. Translating it yields CASSPIDRFNTEAFF.

This clonotype was seen a few times. The chain employs TRBV5-1 and TRBJ2-2; perhaps TRBD1 as D (6 bases). The CDR3 runs 14 residues. V shed 0 bases and J shed 6 bases, with 9 bases lying between them. Germline CDR1 and CDR2: SGHRS and YFSETQ. The CDR3 DNA sequence: TGCGCCAGCAGCTTGGACCCAGGGGCCGGGGAGCTGTTTTTT. It is translated as CASSLDPGAGELFF.

This chain links TRBV5-1 with TRBJ1-4, with a tentative D call TRBD1 (6 bases). Germline V lookup: CDR1 SGHRS, CDR2 YFSETQ. The CDR3 sequence is 18 residues long. V lost 1 base and J lost 3, with 19 bases in between. The CDR3: CASSLSPQGTNPNEKLFF. CDR3 in DNA: TGCGCCAGCAGCTTGTCCCCCCAGGGGACAAACCCTAATGAAAAACTGTTTTTT. The whole variable domain, remainder taken from reference TRBV5-1 and TRBJ1-4, is KAGVTQTPRYLIKTRGQQVTLSCSPISGHRSVSWYQQTPGQGLQFLFEYFSETQRNKGNFPGRFSGRQFSNSRSEMNVSTLELGDSALYLCASSLSPQGTNPNEKLFFGSGTQLSVL.

This chain links TRBV7-3 with TRBJ2-5; perhaps D is TRBD1 or TRBD2 (5 bases each). V lost 5 bases and J 7 bases, leaving 14 bases between the germline ends. This CDR3 comprises 13 residues. Germline-derived CDR1 and CDR2 are SGHTA and FQGTGA. This CDR3 is CASSLTGEGTQYF. The CDR3 region has the DNA TGTGCCAGCAGCCTTACAGGAGAGGGGACCCAGTACTTC.

The rearrangement links TRBV5-1 to TRBJ2-5; 11 positions match TRBD1. With V trimmed by 3 bases and J by 1 base, 8 bases remained unmatched. Germline CDR1 SGHRS, CDR2 YFSETQ. The length of the CDR3 is 17 residues. The CDR3, as DNA: TGCGCCAGCAGCTCGGTCAGGACAGGGGGCCCCCAAGAGACCCAGTACTTC. Translated: CASSSVRTGGPQETQYF.

This clonotype came up a few times. The gene calls are TRBV29-1 and TRBJ2-7; D may be TRBD2 (6 bases). The CDR3 length is 16 residues. Germline assignment: CDR1 SQVTM and CDR2 ANQGSEA. Trimming cost V 0 bases and J 3 bases, with 18 bases left between them. The CDR3 reads CSVEDGTLAKGYEQYF. The CDR3 DNA reads as TGCAGCGTTGAAGATGGTACGCTAGCGAAGGGCTACGAGCAGTACTTC.

This clonotype came up a few times. This chain connects TRBV7-2 to TRBJ2-1; 9 bases line up with TRBD2. The V and J ends lost 4 bases and 6 bases, in that order; junction bases with no gene match: 4. This CDR3 has 14 amino acids. CDR1 and CDR2 (germline): SGHTA, FQGNSA. The CDR3 coding sequence is TGTGCCAGCAGCTCGCCGACTAGCGGCAATGAGCAGTTCTTC. The encoded protein is CASSSPTSGNEQFF.

This chain links TRBV20-1 with TRBJ1-1, with TRBD1 matching over 7 bases. V dropped 4 bases and J dropped 1; count of bases not matched to a gene: 12. Germline V gives CDR1 DFQATT, CDR2 SNEGSKA (reference sequence). CDR3 size: 16 residues. In DNA, the CDR3 is TGCAGTGCTAATACAGGGGAGAGGGGCCCGAACACTGAAGCTTTCTTT. Its protein is CSANTGERGPNTEAFF.

This clonotype was seen more than once but under ten times. V and J are TRBV4-1 and TRBJ1-5, with 10 bases lining up with TRBD1. The germline gives CDR1 MGHRA, CDR2 YSYEKL. The CDR3 loop spans 15 amino acids. V lost 0 bases to trimming and J lost 7 bases; unmatched junction nucleotides: 3. CDR3 DNA: TGCGCCAGCAGCCAAGACTGGGACAGGGGCCAGCCCCAGCATTTT. This gives the protein CASSQDWDRGQPQHF.

Only a few counts were recorded for this clonotype. The J gene is TRBJ2-1, the V gene TRBV7-8; D remains unclear. Trimming removed 5 bases from V and 5 bases from J, with 10 bases in between. This CDR3 region has 13 residues. The germline V gene has CDR1 SGHVS and CDR2 FQNEAQ. The CDR3: CASSPTENNEQFF. CDR3 nucleotide sequence: TGTGCCAGCAGCCCAACTGAGAACAATGAGCAGTTCTTC.

This clonotype has a handful of counts. This chain uses TRBV5-1 with TRBJ2-2; maybe TRBD1 (5 bases). CDR3 length: 15 amino acids. Germline CDR1 reads SGHRS; CDR2 reads YFSETQ. V lost 0 bases and J lost 7, with 13 bases in between. CDR3 in DNA: TGCGCCAGCAGCTTGGTGGAGAGACAGAGCGGGGAGCTGTTTTTT. Translation gives CASSLVERQSGELFF. Drawing the rest from reference TRBV5-1 and TRBJ2-2, the complete variable domain is KAGVTQTPRYLIKTRGQQVTLSCSPISGHRSVSWYQQTPGQGLQFLFEYFSETQRNKGNFPGRFSGRQFSNSRSEMNVSTLELGDSALYLCASSLVERQSGELFFGEGSRLTVL.

The chain joins TRBV20-1 to TRBJ2-3; tentatively, D is TRBD1 (6 bases). The CDR3 runs to 14 residues. V gave up 2 bases and J gave up 1 base, with 10 bases separating them. Germline V CDR1 and CDR2: DFQATT, SNEGSKA (reference sequence). CDR3 coding DNA: TGCAGTGCTAGATACAGGGCCCGCACAGATACGCAGTATTTT. This codes for CSARYRARTDTQYF.

This clonotype was observed a handful of times. The rearrangement uses TRBV5-1 and TRBJ2-3; 7 nucleotides line up with TRBD1. The J segment lost 0 bases and the V segment lost 6 bases, leaving 7 bases of the junction unmatched. The CDR3 has 15 residues. CDR1 is SGHRS and CDR2 is YFSETQ in the germline V gene. CDR3 nucleotides: TGCGCCAGCACCCGGGACAGCCTAAGCACAGATACGCAGTATTTT. Amino acid sequence: CASTRDSLSTDTQYF.

This chain uses TRBV10-3 with TRBJ2-2; D not certain. Per the germline V gene, CDR1 is ENHRY and CDR2 is SYGVKD. CDR3 length: 15 residues. Trimming took 10 bases from V and 3 from J, leaving 18 bases between them. CDR3 protein: CATKGFPVDTGELFF. CDR3 DNA: TGTGCCACGAAGGGTTTCCCCGTCGACACCGGGGAGCTGTTTTTT.

J is TRBJ1-2 and V is TRBV15; D possibly corresponds to TRBD1 (5 bases). In germline, CDR1 is LNHNV, CDR2 YYDKDF (reference sequence). The CDR3 has 17 amino acids. The V gene lost 0 bases and the J gene lost 8 bases, with 22 bases spanning the gap. This CDR3 is CATSRDLRSGLGAGYTF. CDR3 bases: TGTGCCACCAGCAGAGATCTGCGGTCAGGGCTGGGAGCAGGCTACACCTTC.

This clonotype was detected a few times. The V call is TRBV9, the J call TRBJ2-3; 14 nucleotides agree with TRBD2. CDR1 and CDR2 from the germline V gene are SGDLS and YYNGEE. The CDR3 sequence is 17 residues long. Trimming cost V 0 bases and J 1 base; bases outside gene matches: 1. CDR3 coding DNA: TGTGCCAGCAGCGTAGGGGGACTAGCGGGAGGCACAGATACGCAGTATTTT. Translated: CASSVGGLAGGTDTQYF.

A single count supports this clonotype. The chain combines TRBV4-3 with TRBJ2-3; tentative D call: TRBD1 (5 bases). The CDR3 length is 16 residues. V dropped 0 bases and J dropped 2 bases, with 12 bases sitting between them. From germline, CDR1 is LGHNA and CDR2 YSLEER. The CDR3 region has the DNA TGCGCCAGCAGCCAAGAAGGGGCAGTGCACACAGATACGCAGTATTTT. It yields the protein CASSQEGAVHTDTQYF.

This clonotype was seen a few times. The chain recombines TRBV2 with TRBJ2-1; maybe TRBD2 (7 bases). V lost 4 bases and J 4 bases, leaving 14 bases between the germline ends. CDR3 length: 15 amino acids. CDR1 and CDR2 from the germline V gene are SNHLY and FYNNEI. The CDR3 nucleotides read TGTGCCAGCAGTGGGGCGGGGGCCCTATACAATGAGCAGTTCTTC. It specifies CASSGAGALYNEQFF.